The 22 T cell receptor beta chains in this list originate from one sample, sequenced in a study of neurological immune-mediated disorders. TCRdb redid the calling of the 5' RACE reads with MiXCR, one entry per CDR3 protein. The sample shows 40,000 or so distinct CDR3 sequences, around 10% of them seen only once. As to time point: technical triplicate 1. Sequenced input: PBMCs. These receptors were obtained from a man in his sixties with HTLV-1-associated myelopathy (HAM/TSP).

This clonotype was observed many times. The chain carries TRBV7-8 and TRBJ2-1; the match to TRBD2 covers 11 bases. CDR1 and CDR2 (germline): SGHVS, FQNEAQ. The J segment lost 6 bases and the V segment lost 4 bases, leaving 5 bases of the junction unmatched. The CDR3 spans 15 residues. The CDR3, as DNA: TGTGCCAGCAGCTCGTTACTAGCGGGAGCCAATGAGCAGTTCTTC. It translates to CASSSLLAGANEQFF.

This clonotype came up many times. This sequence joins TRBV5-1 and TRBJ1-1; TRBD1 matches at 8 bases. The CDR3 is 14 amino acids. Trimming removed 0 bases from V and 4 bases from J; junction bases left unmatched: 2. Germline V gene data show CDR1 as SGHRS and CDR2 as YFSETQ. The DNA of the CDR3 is TGCGCCAGCAGCTTGGCCGACAGGGGCACTGAAGCTTTCTTT. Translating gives CASSLADRGTEAFF.

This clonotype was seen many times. CDR3 DNA: TGCAGTGCTAGAAAGCGGGAGTACCTCTACAATGAGCAGTTCTTC. Its protein product is CSARKREYLYNEQFF. The genes are TRBV20-1 and TRBJ2-1, with TRBD2 matching 8 bases. Germline V gene sequence: CDR1 DFQATT, CDR2 SNEGSKA (reference sequence). There are 15 residues in the CDR3. Trimming removed 2 bases from V and 3 bases from J; junction bases left unmatched: 6.

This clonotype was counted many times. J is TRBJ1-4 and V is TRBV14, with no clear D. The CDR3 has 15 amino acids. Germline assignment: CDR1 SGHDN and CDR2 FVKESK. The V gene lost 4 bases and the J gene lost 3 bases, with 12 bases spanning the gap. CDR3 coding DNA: TGTGCCAGCAGCCTCGGGTTAAGCTCTAATGAAAAACTGTTTTTT. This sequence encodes CASSLGLSSNEKLFF.

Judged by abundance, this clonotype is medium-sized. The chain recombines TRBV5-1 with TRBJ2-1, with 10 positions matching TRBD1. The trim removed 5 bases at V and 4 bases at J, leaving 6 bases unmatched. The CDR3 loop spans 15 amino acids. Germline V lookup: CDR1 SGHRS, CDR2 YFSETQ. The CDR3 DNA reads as TGCGCCAGCAGGGAACCGGGACAGGGGTACAATGAGCAGTTCTTC. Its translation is CASREPGQGYNEQFF.

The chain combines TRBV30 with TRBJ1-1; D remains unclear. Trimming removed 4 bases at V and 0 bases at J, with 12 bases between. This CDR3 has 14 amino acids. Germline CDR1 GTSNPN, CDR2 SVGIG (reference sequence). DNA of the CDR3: TGTGCCTGGACAAACGTTGTAGTGAACACTGAAGCTTTCTTT. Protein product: CAWTNVVVNTEAFF. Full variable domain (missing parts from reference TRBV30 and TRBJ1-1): SQTIHQWPATLVQPVGSPLSLECTVEGTSNPNLYWYRQAAGRGLQLLFYSVGIGQISSEVPQNLSASRPQDRQFILSSKKLLLSDSGFYLCAWTNVVVNTEAFFGQGTRLTVV.

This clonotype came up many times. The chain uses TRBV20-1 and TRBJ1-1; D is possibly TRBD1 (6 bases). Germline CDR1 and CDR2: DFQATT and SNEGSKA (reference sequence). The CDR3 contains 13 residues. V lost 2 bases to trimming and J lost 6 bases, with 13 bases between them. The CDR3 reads CSARLSRGPEAFF. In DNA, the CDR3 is TGCAGTGCTAGACTATCCAGGGGTCCTGAAGCTTTCTTT.

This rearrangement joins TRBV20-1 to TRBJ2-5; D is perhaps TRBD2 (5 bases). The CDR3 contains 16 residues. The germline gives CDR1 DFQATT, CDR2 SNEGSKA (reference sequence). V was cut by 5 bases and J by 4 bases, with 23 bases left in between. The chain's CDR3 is CSALTASRRTGETQYF. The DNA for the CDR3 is TGCAGTGCTTTAACGGCTAGCAGGAGGACCGGAGAGACCCAGTACTTC.

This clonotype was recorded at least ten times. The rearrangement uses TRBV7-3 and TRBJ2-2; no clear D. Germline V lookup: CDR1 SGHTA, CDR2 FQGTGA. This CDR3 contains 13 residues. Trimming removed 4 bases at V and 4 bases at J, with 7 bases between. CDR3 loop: CASSSTPTGELFF. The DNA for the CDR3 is TGTGCCAGCAGCTCCACCCCCACCGGGGAGCTGTTTTTT.

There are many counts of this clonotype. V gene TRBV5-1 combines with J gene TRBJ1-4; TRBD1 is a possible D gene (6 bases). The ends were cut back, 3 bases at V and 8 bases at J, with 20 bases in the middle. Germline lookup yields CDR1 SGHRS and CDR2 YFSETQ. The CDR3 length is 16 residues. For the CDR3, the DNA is TGCGCCAGCAGCTGGGGGGGCGCAGGCGATGAGGAAAAACTGTTTTTT. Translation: CASSWGGAGDEEKLFF.

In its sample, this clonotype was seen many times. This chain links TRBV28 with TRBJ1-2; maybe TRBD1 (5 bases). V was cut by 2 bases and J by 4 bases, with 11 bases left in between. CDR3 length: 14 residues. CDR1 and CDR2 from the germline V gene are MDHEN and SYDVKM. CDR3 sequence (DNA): TGTGCCAGCAGTTTAAGGGGAGCTGGCTATGGCTACACCTTC. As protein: CASSLRGAGYGYTF.

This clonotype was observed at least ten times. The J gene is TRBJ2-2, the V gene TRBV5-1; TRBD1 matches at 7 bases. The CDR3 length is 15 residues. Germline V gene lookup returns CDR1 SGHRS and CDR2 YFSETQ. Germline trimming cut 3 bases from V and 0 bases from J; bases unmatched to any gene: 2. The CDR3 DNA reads TGCGCCAGCAGCTGGGGACAGCCGAACACCGGGGAGCTGTTTTTT. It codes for CASSWGQPNTGELFF.

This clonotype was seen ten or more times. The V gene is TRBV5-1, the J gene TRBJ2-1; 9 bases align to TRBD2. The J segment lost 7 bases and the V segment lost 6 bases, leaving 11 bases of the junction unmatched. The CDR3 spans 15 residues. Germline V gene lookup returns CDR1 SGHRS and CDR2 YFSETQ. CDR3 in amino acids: CASTESGGGGNEQFF. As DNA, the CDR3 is TGCGCCAGCACCGAATCTGGCGGGGGGGGGAATGAGCAGTTCTTC.

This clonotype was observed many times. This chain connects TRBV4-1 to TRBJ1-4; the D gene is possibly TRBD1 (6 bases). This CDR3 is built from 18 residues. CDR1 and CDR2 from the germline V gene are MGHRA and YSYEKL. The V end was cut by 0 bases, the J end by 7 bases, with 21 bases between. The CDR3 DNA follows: TGCGCCAGCAGCCAAGATGCCACCGCGGGGGGGCGCGTTGAAAAACTGTTTTTT. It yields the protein CASSQDATAGGRVEKLFF.

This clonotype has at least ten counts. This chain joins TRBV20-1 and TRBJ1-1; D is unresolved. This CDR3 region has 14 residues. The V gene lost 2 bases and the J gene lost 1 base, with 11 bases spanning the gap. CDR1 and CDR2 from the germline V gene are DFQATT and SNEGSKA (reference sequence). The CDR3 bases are TGCAGTGCTAGACCTCAACAACGGAACACTGAAGCTTTCTTT. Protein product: CSARPQQRNTEAFF.

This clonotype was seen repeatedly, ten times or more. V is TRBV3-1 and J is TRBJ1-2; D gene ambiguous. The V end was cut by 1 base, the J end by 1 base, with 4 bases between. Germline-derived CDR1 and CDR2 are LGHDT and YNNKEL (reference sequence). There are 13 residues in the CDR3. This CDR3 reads CASSQGHNYGYTF. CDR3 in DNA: TGTGCCAGCAGCCAAGGACATAACTATGGCTACACCTTC.

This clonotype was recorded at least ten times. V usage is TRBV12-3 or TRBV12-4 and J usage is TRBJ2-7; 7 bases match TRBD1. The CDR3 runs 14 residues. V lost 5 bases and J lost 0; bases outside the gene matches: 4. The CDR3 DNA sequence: TGTGCCAGCAGTGTGACAGGGAGCTCCTACGAGCAGTACTTC. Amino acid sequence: CASSVTGSSYEQYF.

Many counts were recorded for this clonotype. CDR3 in amino acids: CASSARNEGTAFF. CDR3 sequence (DNA): TGTGCCAGCAGCGCTCGGAATGAGGGGACGGCTTTCTTT. This rearrangement joins TRBV7-9 to TRBJ1-1, with D perhaps TRBD1 (5 bases). Germline loops: CDR1 SEHNR, CDR2 FQNEAQ (reference sequence). The CDR3 totals 13 residues. Trimming pared 5 bases from V and 11 bases from J, leaving 18 bases between.

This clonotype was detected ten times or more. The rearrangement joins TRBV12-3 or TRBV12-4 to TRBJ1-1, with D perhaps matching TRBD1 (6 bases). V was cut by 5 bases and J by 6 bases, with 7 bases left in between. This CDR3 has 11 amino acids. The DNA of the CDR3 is TGTGCCAGCAGTGAGGGGGCTGAAGCTTTCTTT. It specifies CASSEGAEAFF.

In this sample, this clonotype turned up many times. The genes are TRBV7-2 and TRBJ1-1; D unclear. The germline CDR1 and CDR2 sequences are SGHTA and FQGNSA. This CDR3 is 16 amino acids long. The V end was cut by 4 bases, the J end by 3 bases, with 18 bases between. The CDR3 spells CASSYAPGGVDTEAFF. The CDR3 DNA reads TGTGCCAGCAGCTACGCCCCGGGAGGAGTCGACACTGAAGCTTTCTTT.

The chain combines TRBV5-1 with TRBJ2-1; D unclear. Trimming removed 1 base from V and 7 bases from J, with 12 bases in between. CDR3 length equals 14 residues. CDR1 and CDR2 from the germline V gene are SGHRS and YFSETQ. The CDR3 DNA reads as TGCGCCAGCAGCTTGAGTGGAATCGAAAATGAGCAGTTCTTC. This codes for CASSLSGIENEQFF.

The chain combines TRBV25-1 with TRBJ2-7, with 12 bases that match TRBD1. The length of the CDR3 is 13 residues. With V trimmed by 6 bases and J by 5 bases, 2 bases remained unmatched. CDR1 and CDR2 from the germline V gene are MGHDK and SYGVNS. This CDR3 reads CASRGTGGNEQYF. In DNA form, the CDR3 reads TGTGCCAGCAGAGGGACAGGGGGCAACGAGCAGTACTTC.